The clone carrying this TCR beta chain has just one count. The germline gives CDR1 MNHEY, CDR2 SVGEGT. The CDR3 extends over 17 amino acids. V was clipped by 2 bases and J by 2 bases; unmatched bases: 8. The record originates from a study of blood T cell repertoires in COVID-19. Overall study context: The analysed material was cDNA or gDNA that came from T cells, B-cell-depleted T cells, or PBMCs.

The table came from immunoSEQ multiplex PCR; TCRdb's copy has only in-frame clones and leaves some out. The sample yields about 160,000 clones, about 83% seen once. The sequence came from a man aged 55 to 70 with acute or convalescent COVID-19. The chain joins TRBV6-2 or TRBV6-3 to TRBJ2-2, with 7 bases identical to TRBD2. The specimen sequenced was peripheral blood. CDR3 sequence (DNA): TGTGCCAGCAGTTACGGCCCGGGACTACCTAACACCGGGGAGCTGTTTTTT. As protein: CASSYGPGLPNTGELFF.